This TCR beta chain was found in a study of identical twins (dated by TCRdb to 2016 to 2018). Regarding the research as a whole: To test whether fetal clonotypes persist, the study used deep sequencing on TCR alpha and beta repertoires from monozygotic twins, unrelated adults of various ages, and cord blood. Replicate twin experiments were performed at different times using different library preparation protocols to rule out contamination.

On this clonotype itself: No antigen is known for it. No base quality information exists; no much larger clone differs at one position.

Spanning cysteine to phenylalanine, the CDR3 consists of 15 amino acids. The sequence is cut down to CDR3 DNA, 45 bases in frame from base 1. Trimming takes 6 bases from V and 6 bases from J, and the germline ends sit 18 bases apart. The germline V gene gives CDR1 as MNHNS and CDR2 as SASEGT. Libraries were prepared through 5' RACE. This sample was sequenced with an Illumina HiSeq 2000. Template switching added a universal primer binding site, and the final cDNA carried a unique molecular identifier that allowed TCR cDNA molecules to be counted accurately. First-strand cDNA for TCR alpha and beta chains was synthesized from specific primers in the conserved constant-segment region. To control for contamination, every cDNA library carried two barcodes: a SMART-Mk sample barcode plus Illumina barcodes. TruSeq adapter sequences, together with Illumina sample barcodes, were added in two successive PCR steps. TCR alpha and beta cDNA libraries were sequenced on the Illumina HiSeq platform with custom primers. Regarding the original processing steps: MiGEC processed the raw reads to extract unique molecular identifiers, while MiXCR was used to determine the CDR3 positions. For each individual, recombination models were inferred using an EM algorithm with the repgenHMM and IGoR tools. The tcR package in R was used for shared clonotype analysis, with sharing normalized by the product of cloneset sizes. To study raw recombination free of thymic and clonal selection effects, out-of-frame nonproductive sequences were analyzed. The public sequencing data were trimmed at Q25 with fastp and processed into clonotypes with MiXCR by TCRdb, which kept only in-frame beta chains. Each entry is one CDR3 protein sequence, shown with its most common DNA and genes. The V and J calls here are based on TCRdb, not the publication. In this sample the table shows about 900,000 distinct CDR3 sequences, roughly an eighth of which occur a single time. 1.5% to 2% of the sample goes to the ten largest clones.

Only healthy Caucasian donors were included. The twin cohort consisted of three pairs of female monozygotic twins, all aged about 18 to 29 years. Peripheral blood mononuclear cells were the source from which RNA for the TCR libraries was isolated. Summary of the overall study and its limitations: Out-of-frame TCR alpha sequences shared between twins showed an excess of low generation-probability sequences compared with coincidental sharing between unrelated individuals. A weaker excess of twin sharing was found in beta out-of-frame sequences because the signal-to-noise ratio was lowered by fewer shared sequences. Abundant cord blood beta clonotypes carried fewer insertions; young adult naive repertoires showed a weaker similar trend, while memory repertoires showed none. Because the same donors could not be followed over many years, the conclusions relied on cross-sectional statistical analysis. Invariant T cells such as MAIT and iNKT could partly confound zero-insertion analyses, though diverse VJ usage argued against this for most clonotypes. Out-of-frame TCR alpha sharing in monozygotic twins was systematically underestimated by recombination models, whereas sharing between unrelated individuals was in agreement with the recombination models.

These records were also assigned to another study, of yellow fever vaccine responses in identical twins. That second publication adds: According to the authors, in identical twins the way T cells responded to vaccination appeared partly convergent and partly personalized. In the study, vaccine-responding T cell clones were precisely tracked in identical twins.

The V and J segments used are TRBV6-1 and TRBJ2-1; a tentative D match to TRBD2 spans 7 bases. Material: PBMCs. This TCR was recovered from a woman between 18 and 29 years old in good health. The CDR3 protein: CASSTWGGASNEQFF. The nucleotides read TGTGCCAGCAGCACGTGGGGGGGGGCGAGCAATGAGCAGTTCTTC.